A single sample is the source of the 10 T cell receptor beta chains below, sequenced in a study of blood T cell repertoires in COVID-19. Using immunoSEQ multiplex PCR, the repertoire was profiled, and TCRdb retains in-frame clones only, with some absent. The repertoire holds some 40,000 clones, with around nine tenths as singletons. The source material was peripheral blood. Every receptor here comes from a man between 65 and 85 years old with active COVID-19.

The chain joins TRBV28 to TRBJ2-5; 9 nucleotides match TRBD1. Germline lookup yields CDR1 MDHEN and CDR2 SYDVKM. This CDR3 is built from 15 residues. V lost 5 bases and J lost 7; bases outside the gene matches: 11. CDR3 nucleotides: TGTGCCAGCAGTACACCGGGACAGGGAGCTCGGACCCAGTACTTC. Translating gives CASSTPGQGARTQYF.

CDR3 bases: TGTGCCAGCAGCTTACTGTCCGGACAGGGGACCGGGGAGCTGTTTTTT. This encodes CASSLLSGQGTGELFF. This chain connects TRBV5-6 to TRBJ2-2; 9 bases are shared with TRBD1. This CDR3 contains 16 residues. Germline lookup yields CDR1 SGHDT and CDR2 YYEEEE. V shed 2 bases and J 5 bases; nucleotides not matched to a gene: 7.

This clone was found once. The chain employs TRBV10-3 and TRBJ2-3; 7 positions match TRBD1. The trim removed 0 bases at V and 4 bases at J, leaving 1 base unmatched. This CDR3 has 14 residues. CDR1 and CDR2 from the germline V gene are ENHRY and SYGVKD. CDR3 DNA sequence: TGTGCCATCAGTGAGTCAGACAGGGCAGATACGCAGTATTTT. Its translation is CAISESDRADTQYF.

The DNA for the CDR3 is TGTGCCAGCAGCTTAACGGACAGCTCTGGGGCCAACGTCCTGACTTTC. This translates into CASSLTDSSGANVLTF. The V and J genes are TRBV7-2 and TRBJ2-6, with TRBD1 as a possible D gene (6 bases). Trimming removed 2 bases from V and 0 bases from J, with 8 bases in between. Germline assignment: CDR1 SGHTA and CDR2 FQGNSA. The CDR3 length is 16 residues.

This rearrangement joins TRBV29-1 to TRBJ1-6, with unresolved D. Trimming took off 4 bases at V and 0 bases at J, with 4 bases between the two ends. The CDR3 covers 13 residues. Germline CDR1 reads SQVTM; CDR2 reads ANQGSEA. DNA for the CDR3: TGCAGCGTTGGTTACTCCTATAATTCACCCCTCCACTTT. Protein product: CSVGYSYNSPLHF.

V usage is TRBV19 and J usage is TRBJ1-5; maybe TRBD1 (6 bases). The CDR3 is made up of 12 amino acids. Trimming took off 7 bases at V and 2 bases at J, with 6 bases between the two ends. The germline gives CDR1 LNHDA, CDR2 SQIVND (reference sequence). DNA for the CDR3: TGTGCCAGTACAGGGGGCAATCAGCCCCAGCATTTT. Translation: CASTGGNQPQHF.

The chain is built from TRBV6-5 and TRBJ1-2, with 7 bases fitting TRBD1. Germline CDR1 and CDR2: MNHEY and SVGAGI. The CDR3 has 16 amino acids. Unmatched junction bases numbered 4, after V lost 0 bases and J lost 0 bases. As DNA, the CDR3 is TGTGCCAGCAGTTACTCGGACAGGCAAACTAACTATGGCTACACCTTC. This encodes CASSYSDRQTNYGYTF.

This chain joins TRBV4-1 and TRBJ2-7; 10 bases map to TRBD1. V trimming: 3 bases; J trimming: 3 bases; junction bases outside the gene matches: 11. Germline CDR1 is MGHRA and CDR2 is YSYEKL. The CDR3 is 17 residues long. The CDR3 region is CASSQRTGTGVLYEQYF. CDR3 nucleotide sequence: TGCGCCAGCAGCCAGAGGACCGGGACAGGGGTCCTCTACGAGCAGTACTTC.

The gene calls are TRBV3-1 (or the pseudogene TRBV3-2) and TRBJ1-2; D remains ambiguous. Germline assignment: CDR1 LGHDT and CDR2 YNNKEL (reference sequence). The CDR3 has 14 amino acids. Trimming pared 0 bases from V and 4 bases from J, leaving 9 bases between. The CDR3 spells CASSQDRGSYGYTF. The CDR3 DNA reads TGTGCCAGCAGCCAAGATCGAGGGTCCTATGGCTACACCTTC.

The chain uses TRBV28 and TRBJ2-7, with D possibly being TRBD2 (6 bases). Germline-derived CDR1 and CDR2 are MDHEN and SYDVKM. V was shortened by 3 bases and J by 6 bases, with 12 bases between the two germline ends. This CDR3 contains 13 residues. The CDR3 DNA follows: TGTGCCAGCAGTTTCGGAGGGGCGACCGAGCAGTACTTC. It codes for CASSFGGATEQYF.